This TCR beta chain was sequenced for a study of beta chain features in type 1 diabetes (dated by TCRdb to the late 2010s). In terms of the full investigation: Mean age, gender distribution, total cell number and subset yield did not differ between patients and healthy donors. In the study, TCRB repertoires of sorted circulating CD4+ T cell subsets from recently diagnosed type 1 diabetes patients were compared with those of matched healthy donors. Across all samples, about 110 million sorted cells were examined, and cell number per subset correlated strongly with RNA yield. Regulatory and stem cell-like memory subsets were obtained from only 8 patients and roughly eight healthy donors, while naive and central memory subsets were obtained from all 30 or so donors. Here is what the overall study found, with its caveats: Because small numbers of individuals were included in the HLA sub-analyses, any influence of HLA type on TCRB rearrangement was left unresolved. Shorter templates might be favored by PCR, yet because patient and control samples were amplified and corrected together, any such skew would affect both groups equally. Because cDNA rather than genomic DNA was sequenced, highly expressing activated cells could have been over-represented, although no difference in activation and CD3 levels was found between groups. At VDJ recombination sites, type 1 diabetes patients had fewer insertions and more deleted nucleotides, which implies abnormalities in thymic rearrangement. Naive, central memory and regulatory TCRB repertoires appeared to be more similar among patients than among healthy donors. Type 1 diabetes patients showed a moderate but significant shortening of TCRB CDR3 length in all four CD4+ subsets.

Note on this clone: Its antigen is currently not known. The record has no base qualities; no much larger clone is one base away.

All of the isolated RNA was reverse transcribed with the High Capacity cDNA Reverse Transcription Kit, so expressed TCRB transcripts were sequenced. Deep immunoSEQ sequencing was performed on naive, central memory and regulatory T cell samples, with an average of roughly 4 million total reads per sample. Sorted cells were lysed in RLT buffer, and RNA was extracted using DNase-treated RNeasy Micro or Mini kits according to cell number. To prevent cross-contamination, every cell subset was processed on its own, while patient and healthy donor samples were processed together. The immunoSEQ multiplex PCR was used to amplify TCRB sequences from cDNA, yielding 87-bp fragments that span the CDR3 region. Sequencing of the amplicons was performed on the Illumina HiSeq platform. In the source study's methods: PCR bias was corrected computationally using synthetic template baselines, and reads within Hamming distance 2 were collapsed, with unmergeable singletons discarded. Reads were aligned against IMGT to assign V, D and J genes, CDR3 length and insertions or deletions at six rearrangement sites. Within each subset, clonotype counts were normalized to sorted cell number, and only after that were true diversity and Gini coefficients computed with the tcR R package. The overlap coefficient, calculated on TCRB nucleotide sequences, was used to quantify repertoire sharing. Out-of-frame TCRB sequences from naive cells were analyzed to stand in for the pre-selection repertoire. The table comes from immuneACCESS by way of TCRdb, which keeps in-frame sequences with V and J called. Part of the clones is missing from these tables; in studies checked, under half for an unresolved V gene and the rest for unknown reasons. D and trimming come from the DNA, and the V and J calls and clone size come from that table. The sample contains some 330,000 clones, approximately 10% of them found a single time. The ten top clones hold about 0.015% of the sample.

Each donor gave one peripheral blood draw, averaging approximately 120 mL, which was collected into heparinised tubes. A BD FACSAria II and a panel including CD45RO, CCR7, CD25, CD127, CD95 and CD27 were used to sort naive, central memory, regulatory and stem cell-like memory CD4+ T cells. Every sorted population had a purity above 95%. PBMCs were separated immediately by Lymphoprep density gradient centrifugation and were stained directly, without being cultured. To minimize batch effects, samples were stained and sorted in pairs, one healthy donor with one patient per experiment. Taken from the germline V gene, the CDR1 and CDR2 loops are LGHNA and YSLEER. CDR3 length: 16 amino acids, cysteine to phenylalanine. CDR3 DNA only is kept here, 48 bases in frame from base 1. V lost 3 bases and J lost 2 bases, and the count of bases not matched to a germline gene is 9.

The V gene is TRBV4-3 and the J gene is TRBJ1-2, with 7 junctional bases fitting TRBD1. This receptor was taken from a woman younger than 45 in good health. What was sequenced was naive CD4+ T cells from blood. Interpreted using the paper, the cell subset or site label stands for: true naive CD4+ T cells. The DNA sequence reads TGCGCCAGCAGCCACGGACCGGGACAGATAAACTATGGCTACACCTTC. Its protein is CASSHGPGQINYGYTF.